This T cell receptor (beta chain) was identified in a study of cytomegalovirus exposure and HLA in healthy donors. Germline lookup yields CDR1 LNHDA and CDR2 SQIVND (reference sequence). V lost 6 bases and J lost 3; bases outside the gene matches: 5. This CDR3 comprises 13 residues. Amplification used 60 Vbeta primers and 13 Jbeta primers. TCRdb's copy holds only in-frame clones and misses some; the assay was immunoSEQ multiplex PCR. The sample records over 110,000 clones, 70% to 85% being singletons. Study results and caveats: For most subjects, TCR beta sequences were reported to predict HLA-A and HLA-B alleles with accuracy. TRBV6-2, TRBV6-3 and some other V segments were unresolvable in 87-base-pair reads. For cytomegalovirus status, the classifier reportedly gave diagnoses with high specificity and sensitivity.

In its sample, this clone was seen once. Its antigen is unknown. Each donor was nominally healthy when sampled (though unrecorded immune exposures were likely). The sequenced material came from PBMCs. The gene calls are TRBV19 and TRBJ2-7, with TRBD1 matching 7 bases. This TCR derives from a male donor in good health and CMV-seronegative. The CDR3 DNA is TGTGCCAGTAGCCACGCAGGGGGCTACGAGCAGTACTTC. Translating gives CASSHAGGYEQYF. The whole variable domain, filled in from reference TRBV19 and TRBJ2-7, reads DGGITQSPKYLFRKEGQNVTLSCEQNLNHDAMYWYRQDPGQGLRLIYYSQIVNDFQKGDIAEGYSVSREKKESFPLTVTSAQKNPTAFYLCASSHAGGYEQYFGPGTRLTVT.